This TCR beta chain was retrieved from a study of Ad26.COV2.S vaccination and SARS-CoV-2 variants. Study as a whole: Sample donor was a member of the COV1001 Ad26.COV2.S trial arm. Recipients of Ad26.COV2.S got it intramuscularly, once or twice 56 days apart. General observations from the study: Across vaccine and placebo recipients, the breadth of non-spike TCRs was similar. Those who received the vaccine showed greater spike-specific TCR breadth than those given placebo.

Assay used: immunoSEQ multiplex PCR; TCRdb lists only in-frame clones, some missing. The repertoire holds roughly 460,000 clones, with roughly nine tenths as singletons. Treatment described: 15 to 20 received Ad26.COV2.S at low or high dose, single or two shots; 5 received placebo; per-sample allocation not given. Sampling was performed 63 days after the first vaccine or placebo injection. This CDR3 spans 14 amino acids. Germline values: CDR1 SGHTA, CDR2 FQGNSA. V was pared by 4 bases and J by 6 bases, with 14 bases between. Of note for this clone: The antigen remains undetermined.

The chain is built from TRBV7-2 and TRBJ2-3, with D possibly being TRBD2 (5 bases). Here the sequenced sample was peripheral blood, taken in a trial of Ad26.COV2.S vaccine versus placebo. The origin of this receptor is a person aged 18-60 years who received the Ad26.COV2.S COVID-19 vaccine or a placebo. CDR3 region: CASSWAGRGDTQYF. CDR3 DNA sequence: TGTGCCAGCAGCTGGGCGGGCCGAGGGGATACGCAGTATTTT.